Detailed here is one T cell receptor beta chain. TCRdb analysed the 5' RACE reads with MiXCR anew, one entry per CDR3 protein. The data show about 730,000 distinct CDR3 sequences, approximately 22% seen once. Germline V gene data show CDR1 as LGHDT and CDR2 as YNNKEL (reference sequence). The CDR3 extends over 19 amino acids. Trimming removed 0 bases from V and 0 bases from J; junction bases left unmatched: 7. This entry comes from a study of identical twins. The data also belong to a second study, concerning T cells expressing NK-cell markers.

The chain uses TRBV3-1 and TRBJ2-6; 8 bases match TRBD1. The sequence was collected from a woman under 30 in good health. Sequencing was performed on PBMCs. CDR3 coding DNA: TGTGCCAGCAGCCAAGACACCGGGACAGGCCACTCTGGGGCCAACGTCCTGACTTTC. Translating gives CASSQDTGTGHSGANVLTF.